This T cell receptor beta chain is drawn from a study of siplizumab effects on memory and regulatory T cells. Study results and limitations: Under siplizumab, an average roughly 69% of mappable alloreactive CD4+ clones were Treg-derived, compared with 26.9% in controls. Siplizumab significantly reduced alloreactive sequences traceable to unstimulated CD4+ memory cells. Poor capture below about 10^-5 frequency left most alloreactive clones unmapped to unstimulated subsets.

This clone was detected once. Its antigen is not known. Per sample, approximately 10^5 TCR templates underwent assay. This table comes from immunoSEQ multiplex PCR, and its TCRdb copy is limited to in-frame clones, with some not included. The table has 100,000 to 120,000 clones, approximately 94% seen once; the top ten hold around 0.3%. The source is a human donor in good health. Input material: CD4+ T cells sorted from blood.

The DNA for the CDR3 is TGTGCCAGCAGCGTAGGGGTGGACACCTCTAACTATGGCTACACCTTC. Translated: CASSVGVDTSNYGYTF. The rearrangement uses TRBV9 and TRBJ1-2; TRBD1 might be the D (5 bases). The germline V gene has CDR1 SGDLS and CDR2 YYNGEE. The V and J ends lost 0 bases and 0 bases respectively, with 12 bases between them. This CDR3 comprises 16 residues. The full variable domain, in which reference TRBV9 and TRBJ1-2 provide the parts outside the CDR3, is DSGVTQTPKHLITATGQRVTLRCSPRSGDLSVYWYQQSLDQGLQFLIQYYNGEERAKGNILERFSAQQFPDLHSELNLSSLELGDSALYFCASSVGVDTSNYGYTFGSGTRLTVV.